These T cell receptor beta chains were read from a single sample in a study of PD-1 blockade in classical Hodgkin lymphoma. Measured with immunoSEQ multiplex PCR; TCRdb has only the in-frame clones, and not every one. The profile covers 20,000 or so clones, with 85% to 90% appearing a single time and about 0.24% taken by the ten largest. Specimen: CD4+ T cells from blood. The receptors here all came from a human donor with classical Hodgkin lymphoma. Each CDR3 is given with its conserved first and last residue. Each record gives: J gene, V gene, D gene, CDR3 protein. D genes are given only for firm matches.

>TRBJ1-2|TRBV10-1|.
CASSESGNYGYTF
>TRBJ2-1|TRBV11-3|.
CASSFGSSYNEQFF
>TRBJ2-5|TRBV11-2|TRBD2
CASGLAGGETQYF
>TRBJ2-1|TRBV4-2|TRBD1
CASSRTGDNEQFF
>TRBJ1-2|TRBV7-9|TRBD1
CASSPTGGYGYTF
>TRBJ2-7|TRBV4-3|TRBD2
CASSQVLAGAIYEQYF
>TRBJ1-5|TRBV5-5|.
CASSLGSGLSNQPQHF
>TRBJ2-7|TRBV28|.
CASSLVQATRDGEQYF
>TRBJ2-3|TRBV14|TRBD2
CASTLLGLAGIGDTQYF
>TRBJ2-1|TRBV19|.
CASAVVSTFYNEQFF
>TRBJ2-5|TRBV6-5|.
CASSYSGEQNQETQYF
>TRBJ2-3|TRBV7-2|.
CASSLALGGGASTDTQYF
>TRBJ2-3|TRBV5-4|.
CASSLARLSPTDTQYF
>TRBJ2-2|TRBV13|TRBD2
CASSSRSAGVTGELFF
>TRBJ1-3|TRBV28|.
CASSFKGNTIYF